This TCR beta chain originates from a study of blood T cell repertoires in COVID-19. This CDR3 has 13 residues. The germline gives CDR1 LGHDT, CDR2 YNNKEL (reference sequence). The V end was cut by 2 bases, the J end by 8 bases, with 11 bases between. The protocol was immunoSEQ multiplex PCR, while the TCRdb copy is restricted to in-frame clones and leaves out a portion. The sample consists of about 270,000 clones, around 84% of them appearing once. This clone has more than one count but fewer than ten. Sequences were obtained from peripheral blood. This clonotype was sampled from a human donor with COVID-19, enrolled during active disease. The donor label of this sample is uncertain. This chain uses TRBV3-1 (or the pseudogene TRBV3-2) with TRBJ2-3, with D possibly TRBD2 on 5 matching bases. In DNA form, the CDR3 reads TGTGCCAGCAGCCAAAAGCTGGGGAGTACGCAGTATTTT. It codes for CASSQKLGSTQYF.